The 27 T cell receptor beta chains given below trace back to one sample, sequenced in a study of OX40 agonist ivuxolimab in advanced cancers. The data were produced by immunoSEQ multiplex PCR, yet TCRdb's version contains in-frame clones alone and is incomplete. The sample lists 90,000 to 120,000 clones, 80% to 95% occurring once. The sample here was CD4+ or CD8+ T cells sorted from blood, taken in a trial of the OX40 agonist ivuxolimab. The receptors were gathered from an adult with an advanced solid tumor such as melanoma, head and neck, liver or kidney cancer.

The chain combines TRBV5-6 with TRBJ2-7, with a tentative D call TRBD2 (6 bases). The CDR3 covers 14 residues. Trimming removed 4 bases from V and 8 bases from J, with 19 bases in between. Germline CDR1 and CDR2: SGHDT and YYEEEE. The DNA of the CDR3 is TGTGCCAGCAGCCTGGAGGGACTGCCGGCCAAGCAGTACTTC. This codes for CASSLEGLPAKQYF.

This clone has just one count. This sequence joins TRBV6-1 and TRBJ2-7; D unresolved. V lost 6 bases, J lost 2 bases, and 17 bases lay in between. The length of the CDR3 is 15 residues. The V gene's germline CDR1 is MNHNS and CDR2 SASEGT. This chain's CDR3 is CASSRSRIGAYEQYF. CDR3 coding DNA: TGTGCCAGCAGCCGGTCGAGGATTGGTGCCTACGAGCAGTACTTC.

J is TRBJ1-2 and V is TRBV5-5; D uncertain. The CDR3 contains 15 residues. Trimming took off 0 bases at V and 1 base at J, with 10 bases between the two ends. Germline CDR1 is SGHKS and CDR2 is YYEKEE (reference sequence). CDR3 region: CASSLVREDNYGYTF. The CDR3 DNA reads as TGTGCCAGCAGCTTGGTAAGGGAGGATAACTATGGCTACACCTTC.

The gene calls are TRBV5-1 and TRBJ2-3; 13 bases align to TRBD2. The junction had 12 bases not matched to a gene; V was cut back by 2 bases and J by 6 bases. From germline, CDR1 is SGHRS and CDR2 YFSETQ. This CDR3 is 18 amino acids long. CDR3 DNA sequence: TGCGCCAGCAGCTTCGGAACTAGCGGGAGGGCCGGTGGTGATACGCAGTATTTT. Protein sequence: CASSFGTSGRAGGDTQYF.

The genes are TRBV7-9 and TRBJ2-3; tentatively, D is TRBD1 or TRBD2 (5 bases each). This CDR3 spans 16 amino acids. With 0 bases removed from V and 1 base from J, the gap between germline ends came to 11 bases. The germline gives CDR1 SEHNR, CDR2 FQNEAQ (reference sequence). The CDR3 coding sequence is TGTGCCAGCAGCTTAGCAACGGGGCGGGGCACAGATACGCAGTATTTT. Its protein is CASSLATGRGTDTQYF.

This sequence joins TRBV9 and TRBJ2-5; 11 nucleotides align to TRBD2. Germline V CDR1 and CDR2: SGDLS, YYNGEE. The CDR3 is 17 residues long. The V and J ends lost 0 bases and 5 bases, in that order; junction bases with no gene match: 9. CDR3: CASSVELAGVGSETQYF. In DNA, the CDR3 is TGTGCCAGCAGCGTAGAACTAGCGGGAGTTGGGTCGGAGACCCAGTACTTC.

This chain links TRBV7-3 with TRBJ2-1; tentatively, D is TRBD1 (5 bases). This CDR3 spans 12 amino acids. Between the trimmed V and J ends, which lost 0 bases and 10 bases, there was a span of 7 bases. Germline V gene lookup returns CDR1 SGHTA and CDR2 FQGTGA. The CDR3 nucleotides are TGTGCCAGCAGCTTAACGGGGCTAGAGCAGTTCTTC. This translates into CASSLTGLEQFF.

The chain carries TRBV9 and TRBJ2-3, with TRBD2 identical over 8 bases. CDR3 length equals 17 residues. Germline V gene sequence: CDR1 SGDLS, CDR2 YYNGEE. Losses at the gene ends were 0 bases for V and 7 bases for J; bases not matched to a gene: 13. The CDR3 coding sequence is TGTGCCAGCAGCGTAGATTGGAGCGGGGGCCCACTAAATACGCAGTATTTT. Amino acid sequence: CASSVDWSGGPLNTQYF.

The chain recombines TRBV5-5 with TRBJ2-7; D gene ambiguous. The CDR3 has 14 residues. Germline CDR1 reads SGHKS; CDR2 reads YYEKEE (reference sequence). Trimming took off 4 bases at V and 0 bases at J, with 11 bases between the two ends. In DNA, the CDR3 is TGTGCCAGCAGCCTTGGACCTCTCTCCTACGAGCAGTACTTC. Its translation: CASSLGPLSYEQYF.

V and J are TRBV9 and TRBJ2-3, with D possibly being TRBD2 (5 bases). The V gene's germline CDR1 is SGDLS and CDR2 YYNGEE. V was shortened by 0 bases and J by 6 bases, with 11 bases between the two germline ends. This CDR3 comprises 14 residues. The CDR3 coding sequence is TGTGCCAGCAGCGTAGGGAGCGCGGGCGATACGCAGTATTTT. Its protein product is CASSVGSAGDTQYF.

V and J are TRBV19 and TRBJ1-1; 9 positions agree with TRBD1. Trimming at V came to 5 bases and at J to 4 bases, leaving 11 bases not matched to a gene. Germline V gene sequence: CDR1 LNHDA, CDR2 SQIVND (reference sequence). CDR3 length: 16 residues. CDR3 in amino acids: CASSLFRTGASTEAFF. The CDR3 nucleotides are TGTGCCAGTAGTCTATTTCGGACAGGGGCGAGCACTGAAGCTTTCTTT. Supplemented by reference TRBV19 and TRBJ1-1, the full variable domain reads DGGITQSPKYLFRKEGQNVTLSCEQNLNHDAMYWYRQDPGQGLRLIYYSQIVNDFQKGDIAEGYSVSREKKESFPLTVTSAQKNPTAFYLCASSLFRTGASTEAFFGQGTRLTVV.

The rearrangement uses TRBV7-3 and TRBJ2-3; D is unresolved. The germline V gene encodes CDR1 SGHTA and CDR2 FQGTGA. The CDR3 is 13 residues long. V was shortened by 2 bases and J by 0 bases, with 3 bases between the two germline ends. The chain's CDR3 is CASSLYSTDTQYF. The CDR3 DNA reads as TGTGCCAGCAGCTTATATAGCACAGATACGCAGTATTTT.

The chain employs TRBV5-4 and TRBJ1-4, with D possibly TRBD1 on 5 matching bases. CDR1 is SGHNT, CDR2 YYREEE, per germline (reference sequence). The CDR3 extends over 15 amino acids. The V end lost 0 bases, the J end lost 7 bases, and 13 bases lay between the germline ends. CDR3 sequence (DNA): TGTGCCAGCAGCTTGGGGGGGTCCGGGAGTGAAAAACTGTTTTTT. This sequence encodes CASSLGGSGSEKLFF.

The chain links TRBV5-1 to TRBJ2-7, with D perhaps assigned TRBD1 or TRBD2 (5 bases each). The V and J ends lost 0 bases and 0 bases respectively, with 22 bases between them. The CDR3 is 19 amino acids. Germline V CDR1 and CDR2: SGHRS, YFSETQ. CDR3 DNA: TGCGCCAGCAGCTTGGGTCCGGGACCGGACGCCTTTCTCTCCTACGAGCAGTACTTC. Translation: CASSLGPGPDAFLSYEQYF.

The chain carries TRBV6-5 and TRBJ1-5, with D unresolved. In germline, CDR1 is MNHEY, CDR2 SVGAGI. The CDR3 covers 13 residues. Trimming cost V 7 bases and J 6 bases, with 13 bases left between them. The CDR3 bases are TGTGCCAGCACCCCCTTAAGAGGTCAGCCCCAGCATTTT. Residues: CASTPLRGQPQHF.

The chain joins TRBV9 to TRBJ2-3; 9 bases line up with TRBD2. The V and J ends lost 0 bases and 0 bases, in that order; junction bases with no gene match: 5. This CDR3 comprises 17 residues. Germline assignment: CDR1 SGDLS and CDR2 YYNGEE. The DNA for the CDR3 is TGTGCCAGCAGCGTAGAAACTAGCGGGTATAGCACAGATACGCAGTATTTT. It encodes CASSVETSGYSTDTQYF.

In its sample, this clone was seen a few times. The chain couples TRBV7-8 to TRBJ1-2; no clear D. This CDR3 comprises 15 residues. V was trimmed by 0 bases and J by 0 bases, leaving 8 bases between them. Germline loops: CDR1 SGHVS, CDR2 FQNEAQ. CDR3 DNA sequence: TGTGCCAGCAGCTTAGCGTTAGGGTCTAACTATGGCTACACCTTC. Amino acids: CASSLALGSNYGYTF. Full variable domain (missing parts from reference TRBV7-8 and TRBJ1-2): GAGVSQSPRYKVAKRGQDVALRCDPISGHVSLFWYQQALGQGPEFLTYFQNEAQLDKSGLPSDRFFAERPEGSVSTLKIQRTQQEDSAVYLCASSLALGSNYGYTFGSGTRLTVV.

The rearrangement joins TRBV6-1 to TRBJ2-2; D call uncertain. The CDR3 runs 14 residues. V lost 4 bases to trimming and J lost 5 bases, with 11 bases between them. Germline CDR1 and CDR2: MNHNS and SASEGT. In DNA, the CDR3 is TGTGCCAGCAGTGCGGGTTGGGGTACCGGGGAGCTGTTTTTT. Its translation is CASSAGWGTGELFF.

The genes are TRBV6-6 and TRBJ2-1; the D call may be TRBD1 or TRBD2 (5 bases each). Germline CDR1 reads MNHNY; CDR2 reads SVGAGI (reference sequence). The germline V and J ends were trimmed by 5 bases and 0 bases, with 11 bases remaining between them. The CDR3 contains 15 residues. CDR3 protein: CASSTGPGSYNEQFF. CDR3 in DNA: TGTGCCAGCAGTACGGGACCGGGCTCCTACAATGAGCAGTTCTTC.

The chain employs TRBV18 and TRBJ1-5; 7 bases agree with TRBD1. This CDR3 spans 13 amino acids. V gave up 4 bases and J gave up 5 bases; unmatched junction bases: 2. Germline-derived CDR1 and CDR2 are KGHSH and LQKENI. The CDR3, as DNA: TGTGCCAGCTCACTAGGGGGCGATCAGCCCCAGCATTTT. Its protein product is CASSLGGDQPQHF.

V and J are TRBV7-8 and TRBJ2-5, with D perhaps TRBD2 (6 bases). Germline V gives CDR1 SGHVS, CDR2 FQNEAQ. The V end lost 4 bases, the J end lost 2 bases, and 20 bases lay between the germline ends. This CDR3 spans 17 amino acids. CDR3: CASSSEGDSGNQETQYF. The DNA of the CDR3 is TGTGCCAGCAGCTCCGAGGGCGATAGCGGAAATCAAGAGACCCAGTACTTC.

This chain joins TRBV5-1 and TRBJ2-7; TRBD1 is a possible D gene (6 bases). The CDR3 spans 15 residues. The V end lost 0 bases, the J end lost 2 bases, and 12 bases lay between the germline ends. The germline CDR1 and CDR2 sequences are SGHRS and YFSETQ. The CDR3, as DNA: TGCGCCAGCAGCTTGGGGTCAGGGGCTACCTACGAGCAGTACTTC. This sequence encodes CASSLGSGATYEQYF.

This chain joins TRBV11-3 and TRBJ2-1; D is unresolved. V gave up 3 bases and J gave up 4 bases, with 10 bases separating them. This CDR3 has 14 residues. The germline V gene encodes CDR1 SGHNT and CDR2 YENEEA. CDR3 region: CASSFGDAYNEQFF. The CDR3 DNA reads TGTGCCAGCAGCTTCGGAGACGCTTACAATGAGCAGTTCTTC.

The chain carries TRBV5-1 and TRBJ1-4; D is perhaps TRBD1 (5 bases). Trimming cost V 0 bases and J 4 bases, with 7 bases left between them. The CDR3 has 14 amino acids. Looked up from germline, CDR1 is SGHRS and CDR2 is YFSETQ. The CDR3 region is CASSLAGINEKLFF. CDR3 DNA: TGCGCCAGCAGCTTGGCAGGGATTAATGAAAAACTGTTTTTT.

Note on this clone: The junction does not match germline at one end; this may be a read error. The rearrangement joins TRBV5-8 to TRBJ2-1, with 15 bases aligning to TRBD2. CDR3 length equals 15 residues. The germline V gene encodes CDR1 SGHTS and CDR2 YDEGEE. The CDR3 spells CASSLDGTSGGLCIF. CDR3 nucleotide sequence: TGTGCCAGCAGCTTGGACGGGACTAGCGGGGGGCTGTGCATCTTC.

Here the CDR3 reads CASSPGTRYNEQFF. The CDR3 DNA reads as TGTGCCAGCAGCCCCGGGACTCGATACAATGAGCAGTTCTTC. J is TRBJ2-1 and V is TRBV4-2, with a possible D match to TRBD2 (6 bases). CDR3 size: 14 residues. Trimming cost V 4 bases and J 4 bases, with 11 bases left between them. The V gene's germline CDR1 is LGHNA and CDR2 YNFKEQ.

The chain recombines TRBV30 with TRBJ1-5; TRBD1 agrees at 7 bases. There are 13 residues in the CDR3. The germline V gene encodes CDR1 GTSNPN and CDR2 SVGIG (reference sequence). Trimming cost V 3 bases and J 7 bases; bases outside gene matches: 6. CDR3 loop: CAWRGTEGQPQHF. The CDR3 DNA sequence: TGTGCCTGGAGGGGGACAGAGGGCCAGCCCCAGCATTTT.